This T cell receptor beta chain was found in a study of vaccination and CD4 T cells after COVID-19. Looking at the study overall: Cells were stimulated with overlapping spike peptide pools from SARS-CoV-2, HCoV-NL63, HCoV-OC43 and HCoV-229E. Every culture used as a control got a CEFX pool, an HIV-1 Nef pool, or no peptide.

V was cut by 0 bases and J by 8 bases, with 8 bases left in between. The germline gives CDR1 KGHDR, CDR2 SFDVKD. This CDR3 has 13 residues. Treatment given: roughly ten-day PBMC culture with coronavirus spike peptide pools or control peptides (ViraFEST assay). The Oncomine TCR Beta short-read assay was what sequenced the DNA obtained from cultured CD4+ T cells. TCRdb reprocessed the PCR reads with MiXCR, giving one entry per CDR3 protein. This sample has 15,000 to 20,000 distinct CDR3 sequences; roughly 50% occur once, and the top ten carry around 2.7%. This clonotype has just a few counts. Its antigen is unknown.

This chain joins TRBV24-1 and TRBJ2-3, with D possibly matching TRBD2 (5 bases). The TCR comes from a human donor who had recovered from COVID-19. Here the sequenced sample was CD4+ T cells from blood, cultured in vitro, taken after SARS-CoV-2 vaccination. The CDR3 DNA reads as TGTGCCACCAGTGATTTGCCCGCGGGTACGCAGTATTTT. Residues: CATSDLPAGTQYF.